The text below deals with one T cell receptor beta chain. Its specific antigen is unknown. One base away there is no much larger clone; base qualities are not given. CDR1 and CDR2 (SEHNR, FQNEAQ) derive from the germline V gene (reference sequence). The trim is 4 bases for V and 5 bases for J, with a gap of 17 bases between the germline ends. The CDR3 sequence holds 16 residues, the cysteine and phenylalanine included. The sequence is cut down to CDR3 DNA, 48 bases in frame from base 1. The time point label for this specimen denotes: progressive disease on ibrutinib. Around 2 micrograms of genomic DNA were extracted from cryopreserved PBMCs for TCR beta library preparation. Longitudinal blood samples from CLL patients on ibrutinib monotherapy were analyzed using high-throughput TCR beta sequencing. The patients were enrolled in a single-center, open-label phase 2 trial of ibrutinib monotherapy. This record belongs to a study of cytotoxic CD8 clonotypes in ibrutinib-treated CLL (dated by TCRdb to 2020 to 2023). Study-level background: The cohort had about a dozen relapsed/refractory and more than 14 treatment-naive patients; about 17 were IGHV unmutated. Responses were partial in some 24 patients and complete in 2; after median approximately 67 months follow-up, about 15 stayed in remission and approximately 12 progressed. The response samples were drawn at a median of approximately 11 months into treatment, with a range of roughly 6 to 40 months. Samples averaged approximately 260,000 productive templates and 80,000 to 100,000 productive rearrangements. Longitudinal samples were obtainable from 26 of the 86 participants in the trial. Cryopreserved peripheral blood mononuclear cells were obtained before treatment, at response, and at either sustained remission or disease progression. Patients were still on ibrutinib when every remission and progressive disease sample was collected. Findings and caveats that apply to the study as a whole: Baseline clonality exceeded that of age-matched healthy donors and correlated strongly with circulating CD8+ T-cell counts. Clonality increased at ibrutinib response, stayed stable in sustained remission, and fell back toward baseline at progression. Sampling times were not matched between sustained-remission and progressing patients, and lymph node repertoires were not studied. Public clonotypes were rare and either shrank or stayed stable during treatment, and the rise in clonality at ibrutinib response reflected expansion of private clonotypes.

A MiSeq instrument was used for deep resolution sequencing, which targeted depths ranging from 1 in 1 million up to 1 in 200,000 T cells, with coverage averaging 10x for each clonotype. TCR beta libraries were generated with the immunoSEQ hsTCRB Kit. Concerning the study's data processing: The data were analyzed with ImmunoSEQ Analyzer and ImmunoSEQ Data Assistant, and V, D and J gene assignments followed IMGT definitions. Clonality was computed as one minus normalized Shannon entropy of productive rearrangement frequencies, ranging from 0 to 1. Only overrepresented clonotypes making up at least 0.05% of each patient's repertoire were included in the public clonotype analysis. About a dozen age-matched healthy donor repertoires from immuneACCESS served as clonality controls. TCRdb mirrors the immuneACCESS table, restricted to in-frame sequences. Some clones are absent from its copies; in checked studies, under half trace to an unresolved V gene, and the reason for the others is unknown. D and trimming were read from the DNA, whereas the V and J calls and clone size are those reported in that table. The sample includes 250,000 to 350,000 clones, with less than 85% observed a single time. The ten top clones hold about 5.8% of the sample.

This clonotype originated in a human donor with chronic lymphocytic leukemia. Sequenced here: PBMCs, sampled at disease progression, from a patient treated with ibrutinib. The chain is assembled from TRBV7-9 and TRBJ2-2; D gene: possibly TRBD2, on 5 matching bases. The CDR3 loop reads CASSSFRELDTGELFF. The DNA is TGTGCCAGCAGCTCTTTCCGGGAACTAGATACCGGGGAGCTGTTTTTT.